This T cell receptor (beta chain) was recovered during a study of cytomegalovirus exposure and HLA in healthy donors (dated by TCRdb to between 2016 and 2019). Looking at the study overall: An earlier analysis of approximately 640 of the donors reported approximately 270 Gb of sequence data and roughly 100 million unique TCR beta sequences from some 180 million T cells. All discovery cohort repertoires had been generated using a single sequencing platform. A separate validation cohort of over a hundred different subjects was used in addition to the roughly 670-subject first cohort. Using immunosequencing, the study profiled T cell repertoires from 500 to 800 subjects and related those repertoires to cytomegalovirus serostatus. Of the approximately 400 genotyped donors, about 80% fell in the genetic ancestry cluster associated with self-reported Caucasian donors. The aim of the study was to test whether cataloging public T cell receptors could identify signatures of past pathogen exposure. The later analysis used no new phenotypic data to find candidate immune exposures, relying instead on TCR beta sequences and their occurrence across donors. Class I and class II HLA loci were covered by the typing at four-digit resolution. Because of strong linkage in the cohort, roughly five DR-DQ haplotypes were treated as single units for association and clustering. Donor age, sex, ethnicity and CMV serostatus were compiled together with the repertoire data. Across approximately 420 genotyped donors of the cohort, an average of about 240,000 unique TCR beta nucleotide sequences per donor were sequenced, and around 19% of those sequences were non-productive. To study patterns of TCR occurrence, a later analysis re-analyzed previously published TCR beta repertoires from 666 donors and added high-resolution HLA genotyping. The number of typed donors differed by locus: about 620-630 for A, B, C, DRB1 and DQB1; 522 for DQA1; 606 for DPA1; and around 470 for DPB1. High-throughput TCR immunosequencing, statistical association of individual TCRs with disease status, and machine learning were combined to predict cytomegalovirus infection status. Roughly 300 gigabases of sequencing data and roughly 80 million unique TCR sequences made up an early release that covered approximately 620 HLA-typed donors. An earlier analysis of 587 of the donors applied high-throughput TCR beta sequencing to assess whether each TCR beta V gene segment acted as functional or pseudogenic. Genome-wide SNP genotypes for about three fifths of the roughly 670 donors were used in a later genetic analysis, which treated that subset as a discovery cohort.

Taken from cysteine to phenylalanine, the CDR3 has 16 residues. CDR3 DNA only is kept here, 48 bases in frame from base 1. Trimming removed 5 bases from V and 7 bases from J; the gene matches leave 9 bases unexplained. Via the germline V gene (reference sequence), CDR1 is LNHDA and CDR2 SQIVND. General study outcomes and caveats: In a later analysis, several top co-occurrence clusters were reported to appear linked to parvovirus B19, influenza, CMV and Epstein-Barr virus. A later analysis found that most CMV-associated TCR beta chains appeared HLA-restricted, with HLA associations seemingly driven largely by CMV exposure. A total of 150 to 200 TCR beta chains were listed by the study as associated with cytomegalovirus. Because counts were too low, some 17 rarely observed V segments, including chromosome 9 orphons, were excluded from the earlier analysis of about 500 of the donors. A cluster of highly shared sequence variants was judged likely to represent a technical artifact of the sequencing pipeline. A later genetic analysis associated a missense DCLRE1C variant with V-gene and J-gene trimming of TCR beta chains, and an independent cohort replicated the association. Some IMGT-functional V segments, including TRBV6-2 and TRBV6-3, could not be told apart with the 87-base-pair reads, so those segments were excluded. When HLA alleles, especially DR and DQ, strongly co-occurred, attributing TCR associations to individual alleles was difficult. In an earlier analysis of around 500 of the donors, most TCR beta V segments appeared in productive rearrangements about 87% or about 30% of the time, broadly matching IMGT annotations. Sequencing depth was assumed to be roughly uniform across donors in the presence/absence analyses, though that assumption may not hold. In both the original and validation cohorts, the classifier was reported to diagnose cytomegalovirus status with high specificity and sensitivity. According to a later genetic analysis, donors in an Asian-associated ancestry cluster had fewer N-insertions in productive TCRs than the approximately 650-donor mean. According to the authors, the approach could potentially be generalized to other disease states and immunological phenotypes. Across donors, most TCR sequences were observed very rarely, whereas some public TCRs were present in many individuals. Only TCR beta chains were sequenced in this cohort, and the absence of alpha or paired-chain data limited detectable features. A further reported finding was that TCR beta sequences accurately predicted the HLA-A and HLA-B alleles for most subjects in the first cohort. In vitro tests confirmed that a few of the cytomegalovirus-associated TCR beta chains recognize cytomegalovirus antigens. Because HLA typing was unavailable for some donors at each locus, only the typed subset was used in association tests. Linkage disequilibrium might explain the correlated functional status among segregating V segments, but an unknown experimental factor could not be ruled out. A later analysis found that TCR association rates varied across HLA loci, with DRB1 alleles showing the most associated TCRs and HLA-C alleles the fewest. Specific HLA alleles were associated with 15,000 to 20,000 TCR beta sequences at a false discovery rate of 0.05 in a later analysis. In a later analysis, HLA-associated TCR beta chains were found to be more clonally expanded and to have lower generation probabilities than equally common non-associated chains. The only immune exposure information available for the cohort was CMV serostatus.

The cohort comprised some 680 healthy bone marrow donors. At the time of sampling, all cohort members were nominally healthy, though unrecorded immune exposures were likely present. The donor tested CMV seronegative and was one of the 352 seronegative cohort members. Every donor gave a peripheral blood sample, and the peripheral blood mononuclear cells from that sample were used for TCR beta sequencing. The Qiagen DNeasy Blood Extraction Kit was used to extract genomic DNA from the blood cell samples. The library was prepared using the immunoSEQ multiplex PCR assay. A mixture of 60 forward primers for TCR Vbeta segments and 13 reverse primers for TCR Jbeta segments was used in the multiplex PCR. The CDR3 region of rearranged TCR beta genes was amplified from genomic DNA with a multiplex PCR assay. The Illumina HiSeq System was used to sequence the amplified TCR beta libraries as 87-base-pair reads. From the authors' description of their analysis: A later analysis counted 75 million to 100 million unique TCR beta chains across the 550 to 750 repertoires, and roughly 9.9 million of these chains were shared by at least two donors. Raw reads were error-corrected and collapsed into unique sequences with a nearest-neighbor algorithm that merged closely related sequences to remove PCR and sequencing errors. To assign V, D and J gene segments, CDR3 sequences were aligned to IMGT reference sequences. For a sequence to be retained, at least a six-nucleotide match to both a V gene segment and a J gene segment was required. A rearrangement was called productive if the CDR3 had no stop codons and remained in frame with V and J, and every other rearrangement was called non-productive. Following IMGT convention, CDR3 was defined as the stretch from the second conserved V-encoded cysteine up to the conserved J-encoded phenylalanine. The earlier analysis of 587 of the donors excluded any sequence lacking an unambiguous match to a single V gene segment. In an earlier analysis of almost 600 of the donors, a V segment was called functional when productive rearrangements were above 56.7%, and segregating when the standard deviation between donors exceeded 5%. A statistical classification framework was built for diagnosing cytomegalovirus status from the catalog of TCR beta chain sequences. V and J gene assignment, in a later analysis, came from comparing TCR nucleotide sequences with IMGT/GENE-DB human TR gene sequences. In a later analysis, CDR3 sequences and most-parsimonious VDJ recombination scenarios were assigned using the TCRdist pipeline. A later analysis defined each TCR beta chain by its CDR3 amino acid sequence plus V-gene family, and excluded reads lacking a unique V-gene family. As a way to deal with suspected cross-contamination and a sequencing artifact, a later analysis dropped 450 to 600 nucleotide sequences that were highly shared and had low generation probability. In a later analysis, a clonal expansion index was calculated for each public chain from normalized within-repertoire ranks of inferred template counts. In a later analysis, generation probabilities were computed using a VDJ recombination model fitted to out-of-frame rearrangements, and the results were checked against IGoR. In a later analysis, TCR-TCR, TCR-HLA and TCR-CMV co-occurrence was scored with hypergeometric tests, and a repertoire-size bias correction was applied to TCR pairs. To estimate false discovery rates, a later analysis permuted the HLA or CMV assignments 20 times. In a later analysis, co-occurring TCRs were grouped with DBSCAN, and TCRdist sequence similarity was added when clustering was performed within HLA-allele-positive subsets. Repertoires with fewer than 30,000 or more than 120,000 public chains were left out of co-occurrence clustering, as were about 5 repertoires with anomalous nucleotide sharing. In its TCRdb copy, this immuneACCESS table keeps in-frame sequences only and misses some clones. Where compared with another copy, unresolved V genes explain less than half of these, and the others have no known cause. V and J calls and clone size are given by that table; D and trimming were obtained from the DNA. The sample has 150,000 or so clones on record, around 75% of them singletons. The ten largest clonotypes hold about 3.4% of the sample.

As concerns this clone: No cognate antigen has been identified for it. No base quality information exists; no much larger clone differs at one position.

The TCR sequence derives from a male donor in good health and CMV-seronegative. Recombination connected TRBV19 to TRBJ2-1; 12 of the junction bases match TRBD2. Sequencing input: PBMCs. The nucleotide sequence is TGTGCCAGTAGTGTGACACTAGCGGGAGGTCGGAATGAGCAGTTCTTC. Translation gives CASSVTLAGGRNEQFF. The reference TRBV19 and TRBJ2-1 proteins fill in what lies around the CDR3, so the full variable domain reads DGGITQSPKYLFRKEGQNVTLSCEQNLNHDAMYWYRQDPGQGLRLIYYSQIVNDFQKGDIAEGYSVSREKKESFPLTVTSAQKNPTAFYLCASSVTLAGGRNEQFFGPGTRLTVL.